Listed here is a single T cell receptor (beta chain). This clone was recorded at least ten times. Its antigen is still unknown. No quality values exist for individual bases; no much larger clone is one base distant. TRB sequencing used genomic DNA with the immunoSEQ assay at survey resolution or the hsTCRB kit. The authors processed their data as follows. Initial read processing used immunoSEQ software, and repertoire analyses used the LymphoSeq R package. Clonality was calculated as 1 minus normalized Shannon entropy, and the Gini coefficient was also calculated for each TRB dataset. To infer phenotypes in unsorted samples, TRB sequences from sorted subsets of the recipient or donor were mapped onto the unsorted samples of the same recipient. TCRdb holds this immuneACCESS table with in-frame rearrangements only. Some clones are missing; in checked studies, unresolved V genes explain under half, and the rest has no known cause. From that table come the V and J calls and clone size; the DNA was used to work out D and trimming. The table for this sample lists about 41,000 clones, none of them counted only once. The ten largest clones represent about 6.4% of the sample.

This entry is derived from a study of T cells after posttransplantation cyclophosphamide (dated by TCRdb to about 2016). Study-level background: Using TRB sequencing, the study followed how the T cell repertoire rebuilt after myeloablative bone marrow transplantation with posttransplantation cyclophosphamide given as GVHD prophylaxis. TRB sequencing was performed on blood from all 35 or so PTCy patients with 1-year posttransplant specimens. Samples from approximately 37 PTCy-treated patients, along with samples from about 16 of their related bone marrow donors, underwent antigen receptor sequencing. Because TRA and TRB clonality were tightly correlated in roughly 10 samples, subsequent TCR analyses were focused on TRB only. Public TRB sequences were queried against a database of over 3,600 sequences associated with responses to pathogens, tumor antigens, self-antigens and alloantigens. Up to roughly 3 additional blood samples from 2 to 5.2 years after transplant were also TRB-sequenced in 3 patients, as was pretransplant blood from several patients. Beyond this particular receptor, the publication reports: The TRB repertoires of T cells infiltrating skin or GI tract showed only limited overlap with the TRB repertoires of T cells in blood. Across 45 patients, recipient CMV seropositivity and CMV reactivation were highly associated with TRB clonality; PTCy diversity was similar to CNI/methotrexate controls. Donor-recipient similarity was low at 1-2 months but rose over the first year, and later blood repertoires were often dominated by donor CD8+ memory clones.

Peripheral blood samples were provided by related bone marrow donors on the day of marrow donation. Peripheral blood and bone marrow mononuclear cells were isolated by Ficoll-Hypaque density centrifugation and were cryopreserved. The CDR3 covers 15 residues, taking in both the cysteine and the phenylalanine. The sequence is cut down to CDR3 DNA, 45 bases in frame from base 1. Trimming costs V 6 bases and J 1 base, and their ends lie 15 bases apart. CDR1 and CDR2 were assigned from the germline V gene as ENHRY and SYGVKD. The specimen was PBMCs. This receptor chain uses TRBV10-3 and TRBJ1-1; 6 matching bases give a weak D call of TRBD1. This receptor was obtained from a man aged 25 to 40 in good health and a related stem cell transplant donor. The sequence in DNA is TGTGCCATCAGCCCCCTGTCAGGGGCGAACACTGAAGCTTTCTTT. This translates into CAISPLSGANTEAFF.